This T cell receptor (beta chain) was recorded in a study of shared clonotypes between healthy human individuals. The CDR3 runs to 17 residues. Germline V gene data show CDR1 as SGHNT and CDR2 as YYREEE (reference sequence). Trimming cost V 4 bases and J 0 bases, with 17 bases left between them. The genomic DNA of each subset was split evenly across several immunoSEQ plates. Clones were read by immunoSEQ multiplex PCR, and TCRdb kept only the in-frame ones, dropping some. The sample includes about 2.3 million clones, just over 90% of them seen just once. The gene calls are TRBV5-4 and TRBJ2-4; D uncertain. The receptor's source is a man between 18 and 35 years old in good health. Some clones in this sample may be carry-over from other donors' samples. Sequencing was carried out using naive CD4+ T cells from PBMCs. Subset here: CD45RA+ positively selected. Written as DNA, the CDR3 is TGTGCCAGCAGCCAAGCTTCCGACGGCATAGCCAAAAACATTCAGTACTTC. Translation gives CASSQASDGIAKNIQYF. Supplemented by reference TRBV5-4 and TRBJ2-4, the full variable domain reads ETGVTQSPTHLIKTRGQQVTLRCSSQSGHNTVSWYQQALGQGPQFIFQYYREEENGRGNFPPRFSGLQFPNYSSELNVNALELDDSALYLCASSQASDGIAKNIQYFGAGTRLSVL.